This record covers a single TCR beta chain. V gave up 6 bases and J gave up 2 bases; unmatched junction bases: 14. This CDR3 contains 17 residues. The germline CDR1 and CDR2 sequences are SQVTM and ANQGSEA. This specimen comes from a study of shared clonotypes between healthy human individuals. Clones were read by immunoSEQ multiplex PCR, and TCRdb kept only the in-frame ones, dropping some. The table lists roughly 680,000 clones, just under 75% of them singletons, with more than 1.5% in the top ten. Input material: memory CD4+ T cells sorted from blood. Subset in this sample: CD45RA-negative fraction. This chain links TRBV29-1 with TRBJ2-5; 11 bases fit TRBD1. The TCR was taken from a woman aged 25 to 45 in good health. This CDR3 reads CSVSTLDRDRGQETQYF. CDR3 DNA: TGCAGCGTCTCAACCCTCGACCGGGACAGGGGGCAAGAGACCCAGTACTTC.